This TCR beta chain was recorded in a study of blood T cell repertoires in COVID-19. Deletions cut 4 bases from V and 3 bases from J, with 9 bases between. CDR3 length: 14 amino acids. From germline, CDR1 is SGHTA and CDR2 FQGNSA. Clones were sequenced by immunoSEQ multiplex PCR, and TCRdb holds only the in-frame ones, with some missing. The sample holds roughly 190,000 clones; approximately 80% are singletons and the top ten take roughly 6.7%. The sequence came from a man in his sixties with acute or convalescent COVID-19. This sequence joins TRBV7-2 and TRBJ2-2; TRBD1 is a possible D gene (6 bases). Specimen: peripheral blood. The CDR3 DNA is TGTGCCAGCAGCTACAGGGCGGACACCGGGGAGCTGTTTTTT. Residues: CASSYRADTGELFF. Looking up the rest from reference TRBV7-2 and TRBJ2-2 gives the full variable domain: GAGVSQSPSNKVTEKGKDVELRCDPISGHTALYWYRQSLGQGLEFLIYFQGNSAPDKSGLPSDRFSAERTGGSVSTLTIQRTQQEDSAVYLCASSYRADTGELFFGEGSRLTVL.